Listed here are 8 T cell receptor beta chains from one sample, sequenced in a study of shared clonotypes between healthy human individuals. Measured with immunoSEQ multiplex PCR; TCRdb has only the in-frame clones, and not every one. The profile shows some 350,000 clones, less than 85% of them singletons. The specimen was memory CD4+ T cells sorted from blood. The sample's subset: CD45RA-negative fraction. The receptors shown here come from a young man in good health.

CDR3 nucleotides: TGTGCCATCAGTTTTGACCGCCCGAACACCGGGGAGCTGTTTTTT. Protein product: CAISFDRPNTGELFF. The gene calls are TRBV10-3 and TRBJ2-2; D gene ambiguous. Germline V gene sequence: CDR1 ENHRY, CDR2 SYGVKD. The CDR3 has 15 amino acids. The V and J ends lost 5 bases and 0 bases respectively, with 10 bases between them.

This clone was recorded once. The V call is TRBV5-5, the J call TRBJ2-7; D is possibly TRBD2 (5 bases). Trimming cost V 4 bases and J 0 bases, with 20 bases left between them. This CDR3 is built from 17 residues. Germline CDR1 and CDR2: SGHKS and YYEKEE (reference sequence). CDR3 nucleotides: TGTGCCAGCAGCCTCAGAACGGGAACTACTATCTCCTACGAGCAGTACTTC. Encoded protein: CASSLRTGTTISYEQYF.

V usage is TRBV5-1 and J usage is TRBJ2-1; 7 positions agree with TRBD2. The V segment lost 0 bases and the J segment 7 bases; nucleotides outside the gene matches: 7. CDR3 length: 15 amino acids. Looked up from germline, CDR1 is SGHRS and CDR2 is YFSETQ. CDR3 DNA: TGCGCCAGCAGCTTGGGCGCTAGCGGTTCAAATGAGCAGTTCTTC. This sequence encodes CASSLGASGSNEQFF. The whole variable domain, filled in from reference TRBV5-1 and TRBJ2-1, reads KAGVTQTPRYLIKTRGQQVTLSCSPISGHRSVSWYQQTPGQGLQFLFEYFSETQRNKGNFPGRFSGRQFSNSRSEMNVSTLELGDSALYLCASSLGASGSNEQFFGPGTRLTVL.

The rearrangement joins TRBV2 to TRBJ1-1; D is unresolved. V was pared by 6 bases and J by 0 bases, with 8 bases between. This CDR3 has 13 residues. Germline CDR1 is SNHLY and CDR2 is FYNNEI. The CDR3 nucleotides read TGTGCCAGCAGGTTAAAGATGAACACTGAAGCTTTCTTT. Protein sequence: CASRLKMNTEAFF.

The V gene is TRBV7-3, the J gene TRBJ1-3, with TRBD1 matching 9 bases. The CDR3 sequence is 13 residues long. With 5 bases clipped from V and 11 bases from J, the junction kept 7 bases outside the gene matches. Per germline, CDR1 SGHTA and CDR2 FQGTGA. The CDR3 nucleotides are TGTGCCAGCAGCCCGGGACAGGGTACACCCATATATTTT. This sequence encodes CASSPGQGTPIYF.

This clone has only a few counts. The V call is TRBV28, the J call TRBJ2-3; TRBD2 agrees at 7 bases. CDR3 length equals 15 residues. V was pared by 1 base and J by 5 bases, with 6 bases of the junction left unmatched. Per germline, CDR1 MDHEN and CDR2 SYDVKM. CDR3 DNA: TGTGCCAGCAGTTTATCAGGCGGGGGACTAGATACGCAGTATTTT. This encodes CASSLSGGGLDTQYF.

This sequence joins TRBV27 and TRBJ2-3; the D gene could be TRBD1 or TRBD2 (6 bases each). V lost 5 bases and J 5 bases, leaving 20 bases between the germline ends. CDR3 length: 16 amino acids. Germline V CDR1 and CDR2: MNHEY, SMNVEV (reference sequence). CDR3 protein: CASSLLLGGSGDTQYF. CDR3 bases: TGTGCCAGCAGTCTCCTCTTGGGGGGCTCGGGAGATACGCAGTATTTT.

The genes are TRBV28 and TRBJ2-3; D not resolved. Germline assignment: CDR1 MDHEN and CDR2 SYDVKM. The CDR3 runs 16 residues. The V end lost 4 bases, the J end lost 5 bases, and 19 bases lay between the germline ends. The CDR3: CASSSYIHIRQDTQYF. The CDR3 nucleotides are TGTGCCAGCAGTTCGTACATCCATATTCGACAAGATACGCAGTATTTT. The complete variable domain, with remaining parts taken from reference TRBV28 and TRBJ2-3, reads DVKVTQSSRYLVKRTGEKVFLECVQDMDHENMFWYRQDPGLGLRLIYFSYDVKMKEKGDIPEGYSVSREKKERFSLILESASTNQTSMYLCASSSYIHIRQDTQYFGPGTRLTVL.